A single TCR beta chain is shown here with its context. Its antigen is unknown. TCRdb's copy holds only in-frame clones and misses some; the assay was immunoSEQ multiplex PCR. The data contain roughly 120,000 clones, 80% to 90% of them singletons. This sample is part of a study of T cell responses to AZD1222 COVID-19 vaccine. Study-wide results and limits: Vaccine-related CD4 TCRs covered spike, predominating at 160-218 and 743-854.

The germline V and J ends were trimmed by 0 bases and 4 bases, with 6 bases remaining between them. Germline V CDR1 and CDR2: LNHNV, YYDKDF (reference sequence). The CDR3 length is 13 residues. This clonotype was obtained from an adult in good health. Sequences were derived from peripheral blood, sampled on day 0 of MenACWY control vaccination. The V and J genes are TRBV15 and TRBJ2-5; D unclear. The CDR3 nucleotides are TGTGCCACCAGCAGAGATCCGAGAGAGACCCAGTACTTC. Translated: CATSRDPRETQYF.